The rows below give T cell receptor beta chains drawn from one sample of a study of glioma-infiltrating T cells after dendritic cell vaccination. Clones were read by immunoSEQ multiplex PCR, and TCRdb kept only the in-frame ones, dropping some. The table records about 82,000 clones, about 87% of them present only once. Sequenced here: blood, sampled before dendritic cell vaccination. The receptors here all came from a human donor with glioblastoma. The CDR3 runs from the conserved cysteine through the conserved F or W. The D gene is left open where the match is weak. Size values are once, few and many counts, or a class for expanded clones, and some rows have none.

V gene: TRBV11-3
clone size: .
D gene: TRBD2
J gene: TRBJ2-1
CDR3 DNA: TGTGCCAGCAGCACCGGACTAGCGGGAGAGATGGATGAGCAGTTCTTC
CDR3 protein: CASSTGLAGEMDEQFF

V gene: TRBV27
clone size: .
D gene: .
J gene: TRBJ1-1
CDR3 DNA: TGTGCCAGCAGTTTAATGGAGGGCACTGAAGCTTTCTTT
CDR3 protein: CASSLMEGTEAFF

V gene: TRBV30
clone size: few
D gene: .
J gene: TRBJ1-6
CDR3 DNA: TGTGCCTGGAACGGGGTGTTAAACGATAATTCCCCCCTCCACTTT
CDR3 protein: CAWNGVLNDNSPLHF

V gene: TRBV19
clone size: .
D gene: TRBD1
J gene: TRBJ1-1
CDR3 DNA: TGTGCCAGTAGTCCTCGACAGGGACGAGTGAACACTGAAGCTTTCTTT
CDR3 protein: CASSPRQGRVNTEAFF

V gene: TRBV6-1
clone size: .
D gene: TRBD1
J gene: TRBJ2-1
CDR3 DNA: TGTGCCAGCAGTGAAGAAGGCAGGGGGCCCTACAATGAGCAGTTCTTC
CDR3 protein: CASSEEGRGPYNEQFF

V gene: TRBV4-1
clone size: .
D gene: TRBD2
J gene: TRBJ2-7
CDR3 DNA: TGCGCCAGCAGCCAAACCGCTACGGGACTAGCGGGAGGGCGTTACGAGCAGTACTTC
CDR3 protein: CASSQTATGLAGGRYEQYF

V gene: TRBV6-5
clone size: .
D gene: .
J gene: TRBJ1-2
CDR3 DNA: TGTGCCAGCAGACGGACTACTAACTATGGCTACACCTTC
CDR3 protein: CASRRTTNYGYTF

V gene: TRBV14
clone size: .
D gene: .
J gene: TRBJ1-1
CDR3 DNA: TGTGCCAGCAGCCCAAGACGGGCGCAGGGGATGAACACTGAAGCTTTCTTT
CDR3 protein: CASSPRRAQGMNTEAFF

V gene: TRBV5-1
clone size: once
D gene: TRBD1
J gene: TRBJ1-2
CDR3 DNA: TGCGCCAGCAGCACCACGACAGGGGGACGTAACTATGGCTACACCTTC
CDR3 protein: CASSTTTGGRNYGYTF

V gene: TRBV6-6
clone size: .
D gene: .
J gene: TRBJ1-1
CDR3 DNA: TGTGCCAGCGTCCGGGGGTCGAACACTGAAGCTTTCTTT
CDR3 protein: CASVRGSNTEAFF

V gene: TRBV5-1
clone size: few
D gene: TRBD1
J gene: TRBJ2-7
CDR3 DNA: TGCGCCAGCAGCTTGGGGAAGAGGACAGGGGGCGAAGAGAACGAGCAGTACTTC
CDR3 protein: CASSLGKRTGGEENEQYF

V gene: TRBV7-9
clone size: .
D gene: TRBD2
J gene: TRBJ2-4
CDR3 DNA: TGTGCCAGCAGCTCCGGGGGGCTAGCGGGGGGCAAAAACATTCAGTACTTC
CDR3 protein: CASSSGGLAGGKNIQYF

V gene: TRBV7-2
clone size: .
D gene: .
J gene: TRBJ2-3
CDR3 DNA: TGTGCCAGCAGCCTAGGATGGGGGCAAAGCACAGATACGCAGTATTTT
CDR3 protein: CASSLGWGQSTDTQYF

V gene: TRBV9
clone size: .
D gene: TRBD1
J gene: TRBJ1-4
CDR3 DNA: TGTGCCAGCAGCGCGCAGGGGGCGCGTTCGGCCGAAAAACTGTTTTTT
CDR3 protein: CASSAQGARSAEKLFF

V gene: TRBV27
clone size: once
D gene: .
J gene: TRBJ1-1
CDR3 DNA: TGTGCCAGCAGTTTACGGCCCCCGGGAGGGACTGAAGCTTTCTTT
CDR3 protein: CASSLRPPGGTEAFF

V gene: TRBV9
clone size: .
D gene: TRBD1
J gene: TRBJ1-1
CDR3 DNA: TGTGCCAGCAGCCCTGGACAGGGTCCCACTGAAGCTTTCTTT
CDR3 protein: CASSPGQGPTEAFF

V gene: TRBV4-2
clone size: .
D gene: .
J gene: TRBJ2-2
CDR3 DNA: TGTGCCAGCAGCCAAGTTGGTGAGGGGGAGCTGTTTTTT
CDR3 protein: CASSQVGEGELFF

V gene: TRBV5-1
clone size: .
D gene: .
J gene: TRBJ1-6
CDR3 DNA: TGCGCCAGCAGTTCCACAGACACTGATTCACCCCTCCACTTT
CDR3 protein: CASSSTDTDSPLHF

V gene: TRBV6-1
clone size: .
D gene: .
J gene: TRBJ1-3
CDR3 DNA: TGTGCCAGCAGCACAGGTACCTCTGGAAACACCATATATTTT
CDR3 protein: CASSTGTSGNTIYF

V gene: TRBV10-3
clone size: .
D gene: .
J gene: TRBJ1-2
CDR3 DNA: TGTGCCATCAGTGACAATATCAGGGCGTGGGGTGGCTACACCTTC
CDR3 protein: CAISDNIRAWGGYTF

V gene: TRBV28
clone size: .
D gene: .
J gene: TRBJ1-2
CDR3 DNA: TGTGCCAGCACGCGGGGGGCGCTTGGCTACACCTTC
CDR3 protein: CASTRGALGYTF

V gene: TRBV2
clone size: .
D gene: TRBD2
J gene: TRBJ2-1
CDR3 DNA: TGTGCCAGCAAGGTGGCGGGAGGGTGGGGCGAGCAGCTCTTC
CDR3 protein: CASKVAGGWGEQLF

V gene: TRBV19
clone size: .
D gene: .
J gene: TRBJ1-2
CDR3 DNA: TGTGCCAGTAGTATCCCCGGGACAATATATGGCTACACCTTC
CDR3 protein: CASSIPGTIYGYTF

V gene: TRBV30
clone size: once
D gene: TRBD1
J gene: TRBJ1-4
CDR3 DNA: TGTGCCTGGAGTGTCCGGACAGGGCTACTTAATGAAAAACTGTTTTTT
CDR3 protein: CAWSVRTGLLNEKLFF

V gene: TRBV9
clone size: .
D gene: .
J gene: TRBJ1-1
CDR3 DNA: TGTGCCAGCAGCGTACAGGGGCGGAACACTGAAGCTTTCTTT
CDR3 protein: CASSVQGRNTEAFF

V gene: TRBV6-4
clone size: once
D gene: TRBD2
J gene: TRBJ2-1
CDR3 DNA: TGTGCCAGCAGTGACTCACCGGGAGGCCGAAATGAAGACAATGAGCAGTTCTTC
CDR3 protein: CASSDSPGGRNEDNEQFF

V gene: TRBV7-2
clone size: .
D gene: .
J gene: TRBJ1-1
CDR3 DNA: TGTGCCAGCAGCCTGAGGGCGGTTATCGGCACTGAAGCTTTCTTT
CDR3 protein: CASSLRAVIGTEAFF

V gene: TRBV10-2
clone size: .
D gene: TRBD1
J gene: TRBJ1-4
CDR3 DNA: TGCGCCAGCAGTGAGACAGGGGGATTTGAAAAACTGTTTTTT
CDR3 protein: CASSETGGFEKLFF

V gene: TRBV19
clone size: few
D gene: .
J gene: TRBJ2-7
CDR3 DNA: TGTGCCAGTGGACAGATGGACGAGCAGTACTTC
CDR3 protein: CASGQMDEQYF

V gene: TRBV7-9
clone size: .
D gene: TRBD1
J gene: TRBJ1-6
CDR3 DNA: TGTGCCAGCAGCTACGGGACAGCGAATTCACCCCTCCACTTT
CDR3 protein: CASSYGTANSPLHF

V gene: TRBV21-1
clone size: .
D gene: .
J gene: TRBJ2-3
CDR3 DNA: TGTGCCAGCAGCAAAGCGCTAAAGGGAAGGGGGCGCACAGATACGCAGTATTTT
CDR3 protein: CASSKALKGRGRTDTQYF

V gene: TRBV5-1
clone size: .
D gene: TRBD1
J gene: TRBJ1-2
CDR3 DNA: TGCGCCAGCAGCTTCGGGACAGTGACGCCTGGCTACACCTTC
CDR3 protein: CASSFGTVTPGYTF

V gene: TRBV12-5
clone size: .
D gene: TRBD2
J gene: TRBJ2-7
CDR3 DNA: TGTGCTAGTGGTTTGAAGCGGGGGGACGAGCAGTACTTC
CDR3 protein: CASGLKRGDEQYF

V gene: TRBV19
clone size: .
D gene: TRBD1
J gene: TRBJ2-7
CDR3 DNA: TGTGCCAGTAGCATCGGACAGGGGGCGTTCTACGAGCAGTACTTC
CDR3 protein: CASSIGQGAFYEQYF

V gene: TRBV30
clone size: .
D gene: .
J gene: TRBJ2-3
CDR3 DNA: TGTGCCTGGAGTGTTACTGATACGCAGTATTTT
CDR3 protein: CAWSVTDTQYF

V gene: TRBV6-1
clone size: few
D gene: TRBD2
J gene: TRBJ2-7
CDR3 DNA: TGTGCCAGCAGCGGACTAGCGGGAGACTACGAGCAGTACTTC
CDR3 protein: CASSGLAGDYEQYF

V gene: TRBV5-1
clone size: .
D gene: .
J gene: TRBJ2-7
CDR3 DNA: TGCGCCAGCAGCCAACAGGGTTACCACGAGCAGTACTTC
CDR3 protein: CASSQQGYHEQYF

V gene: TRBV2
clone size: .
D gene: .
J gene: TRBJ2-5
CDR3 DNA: TGTGCCAGCAGTGCGGTAGAAGAGACCCAGTACTTC
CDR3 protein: CASSAVEETQYF

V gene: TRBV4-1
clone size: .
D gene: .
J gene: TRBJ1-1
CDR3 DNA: TGCGCCAGCAGCCAAGACACCTACTTCACTGAAGCTTTCTTT
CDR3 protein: CASSQDTYFTEAFF

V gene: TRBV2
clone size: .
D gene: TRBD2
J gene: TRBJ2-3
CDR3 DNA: TGTGCCAGCACCCGAGCGGGAGCCACAGATACGCAGTATTTT
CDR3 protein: CASTRAGATDTQYF

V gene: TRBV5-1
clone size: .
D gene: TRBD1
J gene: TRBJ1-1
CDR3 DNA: TGCGCCAGCAGCTTGGGACCTACAGGGGTTGGGACTGAAGCTTTCTTT
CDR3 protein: CASSLGPTGVGTEAFF

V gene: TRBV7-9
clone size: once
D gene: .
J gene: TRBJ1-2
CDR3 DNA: TGTGCCAGCAGCCTTCGGGACTTAGCTAACTATGGCTACACCTTC
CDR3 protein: CASSLRDLANYGYTF

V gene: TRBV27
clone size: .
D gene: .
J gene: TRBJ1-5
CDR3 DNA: TGTGCCAGCAGTTCCAGAAATAGCAATCAGCCCCAGCATTTT
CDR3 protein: CASSSRNSNQPQHF

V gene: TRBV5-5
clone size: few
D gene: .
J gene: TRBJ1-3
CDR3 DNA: TGTGCCAGCAGCTTGTCCACCAGGGTCTCTGGAAACACCATATATTTT
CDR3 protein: CASSLSTRVSGNTIYF

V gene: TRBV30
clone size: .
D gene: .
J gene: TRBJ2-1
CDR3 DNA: TGTGCCTGGAGTGACGGGGGAAGTAGGAATGAGCAGTTCTTC
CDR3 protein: CAWSDGGSRNEQFF

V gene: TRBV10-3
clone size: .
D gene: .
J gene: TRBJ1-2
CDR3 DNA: TGTGCCATCAGTGAGGAGATAGAAGGCTACACCTTC
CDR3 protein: CAISEEIEGYTF

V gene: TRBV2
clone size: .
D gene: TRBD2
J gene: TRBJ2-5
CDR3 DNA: TGTGCCAGCAGTGACCCGGGACCGGGGGGGAGAGGGACCCAGTACTTC
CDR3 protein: CASSDPGPGGRGTQYF

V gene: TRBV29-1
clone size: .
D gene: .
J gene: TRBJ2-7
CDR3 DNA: TGCAGCGGAAGGCCTCCCGGCGGGAACGAGCAGTACTTC
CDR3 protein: CSGRPPGGNEQYF

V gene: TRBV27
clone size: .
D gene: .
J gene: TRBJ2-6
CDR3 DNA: TGTGCCAGCAGCCTCGTCTCTGGGGCCAACGTCCTGACTTTC
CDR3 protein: CASSLVSGANVLTF

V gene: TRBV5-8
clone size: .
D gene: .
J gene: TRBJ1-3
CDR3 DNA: TGTGCCAGCAGCTTAGGGGACACTAGCTCTGGAAACACCATATATTTT
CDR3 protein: CASSLGDTSSGNTIYF